This T cell receptor beta chain is drawn from a study of CD8 T cells in ankylosing spondylitis. Notes on this clonotype: Its antigen is still unknown.

TCRdb re-called the 5' RACE reads through MiXCR, storing one row per CDR3 protein. The sample includes 25,000 to 35,000 distinct CDR3 sequences, around 5.2% of them seen just once. With 4 bases removed from V and 3 bases from J, the gap between germline ends came to 10 bases. The CDR3 has 14 residues. Germline V gene lookup returns CDR1 SGDLS and CDR2 YYNGEE. Points from the study as a whole: Clones that were linked to disease were CD8+ and were relatively rare in peripheral blood.

This TCR was sampled from a female donor with ankylosing spondylitis or in good health (not recorded which). The gene calls are TRBV9 and TRBJ2-2; possible D gene TRBD1, 5 bases. Sample: blood, either unsorted or a sorted T cell fraction (not recorded which). CDR3 sequence reads: CASSPPRDTGELFF. CDR3 in DNA: TGTGCCAGCAGCCCTCCCAGGGACACCGGGGAGCTGTTTTTT.